This T cell receptor (beta chain) appears in the sequencing data of a study of blood T cell repertoires in COVID-19 (dated by TCRdb to 2020 to 2022). For the study in its entirety: Collaborator samples came from the United States, Italy and Spain and covered acute and convalescent phases of COVID-19. The material from the prospective study consisted of cDNA or gDNA derived from T cells, B-cell-depleted T cells, or PBMCs. The dataset comprised deeply sampled blood TCRbeta repertoires from subjects exposed to, actively infected with, or recovered from COVID-19. A freely available public database, intended as a resource for researchers studying the immune response to SARS-CoV-2, is where the repertoires were released. Samples came from the ongoing ImmuneRACE study (first 160 participants) plus 1,254 subjects from 6 global collaborators. Nearly every sample came with metadata listing a de-identified subject ID, COVID-19 status, age in years and sex. HLA class I and class II types, where available, came from metadata supplied by the sample provider rather than from assay-based typing.

Participants in the prospective study were aged roughly 18 to 100 years, lived in some 24 United States geographic areas, and enrolled through a virtual design. To assign participants to cohorts, the prospective study relied on clinical history that participants themselves reported in a screening survey and a study questionnaire. Recovered participants in ImmuneRACE Cohort 3 were defined as having two consecutive negative NP/OP PCR tests, clearance from a healthcare professional, or resolution of symptoms. In the prospective study, mobile phlebotomists collected whole blood, serum and a nasopharyngeal or oropharyngeal swab from each participant. Participants in the prospective study had the option to provide additional blood draws and questionnaires over an approximately 2-month period. Before DNA extraction, prospective study blood samples were shipped either frozen or at room temperature. The immunoSEQ Assay, a bias-controlled multiplex PCR, was used to amplify TCRbeta CDR3 regions from genomic DNA. On the authors' methods: The number of nucleated cells in each sample was estimated by amplification of reference gene primers within the assay. To quantify the absolute abundance of each unique TCRbeta CDR3 rearrangement, sequence reads were collapsed and filtered. For each sample, productive Simpson clonality was calculated as the square root of Simpson's diversity index across productive rearrangements. In TCRdb, the immuneACCESS table is reduced to in-frame sequences with V and J assigned. These tables do not hold every clone; where another copy was compared, an unresolved V gene accounts for under half, and the others remain unexplained. The V and J calls and clone size were taken over from that table, and D and trimming were inferred from the DNA. This sample lists some 390,000 clones; roughly nine tenths were detected once. Together, the top ten hold around 1.1% of the sample.

Points the paper makes about the study in general: The amount of clinical and demographic metadata varied by source and participant and was provided uncurated.

Note on this clone: Its antigen has not been determined. No base qualities exist here, and no much larger clone lies one base off it.

Trimming takes 4 bases off V and 3 bases off J; junction bases not matched to a gene: 6. Based on the germline V gene, the CDR1 and CDR2 sequences are MDHEN and SYDVKM. The CDR3 sequence holds 16 residues, the cysteine and phenylalanine included. Only the CDR3 DNA stays, 48 bases, in frame from base 1. The TCR originated in a man aged 25 to 40 who had recovered from COVID-19. This sequence uses TRBV28 and TRBJ2-1, with TRBD1 identical over 10 junction bases. The sequenced sample was PBMCs or T cells enriched from blood (not recorded which). Here the CDR3 is given as CASSSPGTGVYNEQFF. The sequenced DNA: TGTGCCAGCAGTTCCCCCGGGACAGGGGTCTACAATGAGCAGTTCTTC.